Described below is a single TCR beta chain sequence and its context. A universal primer site was created by template switching, with the cDNA bearing unique molecular identifiers. From the 5' RACE reads, TCRdb called clonotypes with MiXCR, one entry per CDR3 protein. The repertoire consists of some 760,000 distinct CDR3 sequences, with about 20% occurring once and the leading ten covering around 12%. The sample belongs to a study of identical twins. Healthy Caucasians alone served as donors. V shed 1 base, J shed 0 bases, and the junction held 3 bases outside the gene matches. Per the germline V gene, CDR1 is SGHKS and CDR2 is YYEKEE (reference sequence). CDR3 length: 16 amino acids. This sample also belongs to another study, concerning T cells expressing NK-cell markers. Per that paper: Of eight sequenced donors, seven were HCMV-seropositive and one HCMV-seronegative.

The material sequenced was PBMCs. The receptor's source is a woman aged 18 to 35 in good health. The V gene is TRBV5-5, the J gene TRBJ1-3; 8 bases match TRBD1. The CDR3 region has the DNA TGTGCCAGCAGCTTGCAGGGGGCTTACTCTGGAAACACCATATATTTT. Its protein is CASSLQGAYSGNTIYF.